These 24 T cell receptor beta chains were sequenced from one sample in a study of cytomegalovirus exposure and HLA in healthy donors. The PCR made use of 60 Vbeta and 13 Jbeta primers. Profiling relied on immunoSEQ multiplex PCR, and the TCRdb table lists in-frame clones only, not all of them. The table lists under 150,000 clones, approximately 71% of them singletons, with roughly 1% in the top ten. Source material: PBMCs. The receptors stem from a woman aged 55-70 years in good health and CMV-seronegative.

V gene TRBV6-5 combines with J gene TRBJ1-6; tentative D call: TRBD1 (5 bases). The germline gives CDR1 MNHEY, CDR2 SVGAGI. This CDR3 is built from 15 residues. The germline V and J ends were trimmed by 7 bases and 8 bases, with 18 bases remaining between them. CDR3 amino acids: CASTLTASTDSPLHF. The CDR3 coding sequence is TGTGCCAGCACCCTGACAGCTTCAACGGATTCACCCCTCCACTTT.

The gene calls are TRBV5-1 and TRBJ1-4; a possible D gene is TRBD1 (6 bases). CDR3 length equals 16 residues. The V end was cut by 3 bases, the J end by 0 bases, with 12 bases between. CDR1 is SGHRS, CDR2 YFSETQ, per germline. CDR3 in amino acids: CASSSQGKATNEKLFF. CDR3 DNA: TGCGCCAGCAGCTCTCAGGGGAAAGCAACTAATGAAAAACTGTTTTTT.

The chain recombines TRBV27 with TRBJ1-5, with 9 positions matching TRBD1. V trimming: 7 bases; J trimming: 0 bases; junction bases outside the gene matches: 16. The germline V gene encodes CDR1 MNHEY and CDR2 SMNVEV (reference sequence). The CDR3 is 19 residues long. CDR3 nucleotide sequence: TGTGCCAGCAAACCACTCCGGGACAGGGTTAACTATAGCAATCAGCCCCAGCATTTT. As protein: CASKPLRDRVNYSNQPQHF.

This rearrangement joins TRBV28 to TRBJ2-7, with a weak D call TRBD2 (6 bases). V lost 1 base, J lost 9 bases, and 16 bases lay in between. The germline CDR1 and CDR2 sequences are MDHEN and SYDVKM. CDR3 length: 14 amino acids. CDR3 bases: TGTGCCAGCAGTTTATATCCCCGGGGGAATGTGCAGTACTTC. It specifies CASSLYPRGNVQYF.

The chain carries TRBV7-9 and TRBJ1-5, with D possibly matching TRBD1 (6 bases). There are 16 residues in the CDR3. The V and J ends lost 1 base and 6 bases respectively, with 16 bases between them. CDR1 and CDR2 (germline): SEHNR, FQNEAQ (reference sequence). In DNA, the CDR3 is TGTGCCAGCAGCTTAGGAGGTCGAGGGGGTAGTCAGCCCCAGCATTTT. Translating it yields CASSLGGRGGSQPQHF. Filled out from reference TRBV7-9 and TRBJ1-5, the complete variable domain reads DTGVSQNPRHKITKRGQNVTFRCDPISEHNRLYWYRQTLGQGPEFLTYFQNEAQLEKSRLLSDRFSAERPKGSFSTLEIQRTEQGDSAMYLCASSLGGRGGSQPQHFGDGTRLSIL.

This clone has only a few counts. V is TRBV29-1 and J is TRBJ2-2; 8 bases match TRBD1. The CDR3 length is 16 residues. J was trimmed by 3 bases and V by 1 base; bases with no gene match: 7. In germline, CDR1 is SQVTM, CDR2 ANQGSEA. CDR3 sequence: CSVEGPGTGYTGELFF. DNA of the CDR3: TGCAGCGTTGAAGGGCCCGGGACAGGTTACACCGGGGAGCTGTTTTTT.

This clone appeared a few times. The J gene is TRBJ2-7, the V gene TRBV10-3; TRBD2 is a possible D gene (5 bases). Trimming took off 0 bases at V and 3 bases at J, with 9 bases between the two ends. Germline CDR1 and CDR2: ENHRY and SYGVKD. CDR3 length: 14 amino acids. The CDR3 loop is CAISESTGNYEQYF. DNA of the CDR3: TGTGCCATCAGTGAGTCTACGGGAAACTACGAGCAGTACTTC.

The chain is built from TRBV11-2 and TRBJ2-3; TRBD2 matches at 14 bases. CDR3 length: 13 residues. CDR1 and CDR2 (germline): SGHAT, FQNNGV. Trimming took 9 bases from V and 8 from J; bases not matched to a gene: 4. The CDR3 sequence: CASGGLAGGTQYF. CDR3 nucleotide sequence: TGTGCCAGTGGAGGACTAGCGGGGGGTACGCAGTATTTT.

The gene calls are TRBV4-1 and TRBJ2-7; TRBD2 aligns across 7 bases. This CDR3 has 13 residues. The germline CDR1 and CDR2 sequences are MGHRA and YSYEKL. The V gene end was trimmed by 3 bases and the J gene end by 7 bases; junction bases not matched to a gene: 6. The CDR3 coding sequence is TGCGCCAGCAGCCAGGGGGGGTATTTGGAGCAGTACTTC. As protein: CASSQGGYLEQYF.

The rearrangement joins TRBV7-2 to TRBJ1-5; 9 bases line up with TRBD1. Germline V gene lookup returns CDR1 SGHTA and CDR2 FQGNSA. CDR3 size: 13 residues. The trim removed 5 bases at V and 4 bases at J, leaving 0 bases unmatched. The CDR3: CASSGQGNQPQHF. The CDR3 coding sequence is TGTGCCAGCAGCGGACAGGGGAATCAGCCCCAGCATTTT. Supplemented by reference TRBV7-2 and TRBJ1-5, the full variable domain reads GAGVSQSPSNKVTEKGKDVELRCDPISGHTALYWYRQSLGQGLEFLIYFQGNSAPDKSGLPSDRFSAERTGGSVSTLTIQRTQQEDSAVYLCASSGQGNQPQHFGDGTRLSIL.

The chain uses TRBV5-1 and TRBJ1-2, with TRBD1 matching over 7 bases. The V segment lost 4 bases and the J segment 0 bases; nucleotides outside the gene matches: 6. In germline, CDR1 is SGHRS, CDR2 YFSETQ. The CDR3 has 15 amino acids. CDR3 region: CASSTWTGANYGYTF. CDR3 in DNA: TGCGCCAGCAGCACCTGGACAGGAGCTAACTATGGCTACACCTTC. The entire variable domain, with the rest obtained from reference TRBV5-1 and TRBJ1-2, is as follows: KAGVTQTPRYLIKTRGQQVTLSCSPISGHRSVSWYQQTPGQGLQFLFEYFSETQRNKGNFPGRFSGRQFSNSRSEMNVSTLELGDSALYLCASSTWTGANYGYTFGSGTRLTVV.

J is TRBJ2-1 and V is TRBV9; 11 bases are shared with TRBD2. V was pared by 3 bases and J by 9 bases, with 8 bases of the junction left unmatched. Per germline, CDR1 SGDLS and CDR2 YYNGEE. The CDR3 has 15 amino acids. CDR3 sequence: CASSDTSGGGGEQFF. CDR3 bases: TGTGCCAGCAGCGACACTAGCGGGGGCGGAGGTGAGCAGTTCTTC.

The rearrangement links TRBV6-5 to TRBJ1-2, with 7 bases matching TRBD1. Germline assignment: CDR1 MNHEY and CDR2 SVGAGI. V lost 11 bases to trimming and J lost 0 bases; unmatched junction nucleotides: 6. The CDR3 totals 13 residues. The chain's CDR3 is CAVRDSSNYGYTF. The CDR3 DNA reads as TGTGCCGTGAGGGACAGTTCTAACTATGGCTACACCTTC.

The rearrangement uses TRBV11-3 and TRBJ1-5; 8 nucleotides agree with TRBD1. Germline V CDR1 and CDR2: SGHNT, YENEEA. There are 18 residues in the CDR3. Trimming took 5 bases from V and 0 from J; bases not matched to a gene: 12. The CDR3, as DNA: TGTGCCAGCAGCCGAGGACAGGGTCGGCATTATAGCAATCAGCCCCAGCATTTT. Protein sequence: CASSRGQGRHYSNQPQHF.

This chain joins TRBV5-1 and TRBJ2-3; the D gene is possibly TRBD1 (6 bases). Trimming left V 3 bases short and J 6 bases short, with 17 bases between. This CDR3 has 15 amino acids. Germline lookup yields CDR1 SGHRS and CDR2 YFSETQ. In DNA, the CDR3 is TGCGCCAGCAGCTGGGGCGCCGGGACAACCGATACGCAGTATTTT. It codes for CASSWGAGTTDTQYF. Full variable domain (missing parts from reference TRBV5-1 and TRBJ2-3): KAGVTQTPRYLIKTRGQQVTLSCSPISGHRSVSWYQQTPGQGLQFLFEYFSETQRNKGNFPGRFSGRQFSNSRSEMNVSTLELGDSALYLCASSWGAGTTDTQYFGPGTRLTVL.

The rearrangement links TRBV19 to TRBJ1-2; 11 nucleotides match TRBD1. The CDR3 length is 14 residues. Looked up from germline, CDR1 is LNHDA and CDR2 is SQIVND (reference sequence). V was clipped by 4 bases and J by 5 bases; unmatched bases: 3. DNA of the CDR3: TGTGCCAGTAGTACCCGGGACAGGGGGTATGGCTACACCTTC. Amino acid sequence: CASSTRDRGYGYTF.

The rearrangement uses TRBV30 and TRBJ1-4; 7 bases align to TRBD1. The V gene's germline CDR1 is GTSNPN and CDR2 SVGIG (reference sequence). With V trimmed by 3 bases and J by 7 bases, 8 bases remained unmatched. The CDR3 is made up of 14 amino acids. The CDR3 is CAWRPQGRVEKLFF. The CDR3 DNA reads TGTGCCTGGAGGCCACAGGGGCGGGTTGAAAAACTGTTTTTT. The whole variable domain, remainder taken from reference TRBV30 and TRBJ1-4, is SQTIHQWPATLVQPVGSPLSLECTVEGTSNPNLYWYRQAAGRGLQLLFYSVGIGQISSEVPQNLSASRPQDRQFILSSKKLLLSDSGFYLCAWRPQGRVEKLFFGSGTQLSVL.

The chain has TRBV29-1 and TRBJ1-3, with D unclear. The CDR3 totals 17 residues. The germline V gene has CDR1 SQVTM and CDR2 ANQGSEA. The V gene lost 1 base and the J gene lost 0 bases, with 16 bases spanning the gap. The CDR3 nucleotides are TGCAGCGTTGAAGTGTTCGGGGTTCCGAACTCTGGAAACACCATATATTTT. Amino acids: CSVEVFGVPNSGNTIYF.

The genes are TRBV28 and TRBJ1-4; D is perhaps TRBD1 (5 bases). V dropped 9 bases and J dropped 8 bases, with 13 bases sitting between them. Germline V CDR1 and CDR2: MDHEN, SYDVKM. This CDR3 region has 12 residues. The CDR3 protein is CASYGRGEKLFF. The CDR3, as DNA: TGTGCCAGTTATGGGAGGGGAGAAAAACTGTTTTTT.

The J gene is TRBJ2-1, the V gene TRBV19; maybe TRBD1 (6 bases). This CDR3 spans 13 amino acids. Between the trimmed V and J ends, which lost 9 bases and 2 bases, there was a span of 11 bases. In germline, CDR1 is LNHDA, CDR2 SQIVND (reference sequence). The CDR3 here is CASDQGTYNEQFF. The CDR3 coding sequence is TGTGCCAGCGATCAGGGGACCTACAATGAGCAGTTCTTC.

The chain uses TRBV27 and TRBJ2-7, with D uncertain. The CDR3 covers 12 residues. Trimming took off 8 bases at V and 2 bases at J, with 10 bases between the two ends. The germline CDR1 and CDR2 sequences are MNHEY and SMNVEV (reference sequence). CDR3 in DNA: TGTGCCAGCTCGAGTATGACCTACGAGCAGTACTTC. This codes for CASSSMTYEQYF.

The chain carries TRBV28 and TRBJ1-2, with a weak D call TRBD1 (5 bases). V gave up 6 bases and J gave up 7 bases, with 15 bases separating them. This CDR3 comprises 13 residues. CDR1 and CDR2 (germline): MDHEN, SYDVKM. The CDR3 spells CASSPGRGSGYTF. The CDR3 DNA is TGTGCCAGCAGCCCGGGGCGGGGCTCTGGCTACACCTTC.

The chain uses TRBV5-1 and TRBJ2-4, with 11 bases aligning to TRBD2. V lost 0 bases to trimming and J lost 3 bases; unmatched junction nucleotides: 8. The CDR3 is made up of 18 amino acids. Germline V CDR1 and CDR2: SGHRS, YFSETQ. CDR3 sequence reads: CASSLGDLAGGLKNIQYF. CDR3 in DNA: TGCGCCAGCAGCTTGGGGGATCTAGCGGGGGGCCTCAAAAACATTCAGTACTTC.

This clone was detected a few times. The chain uses TRBV6-1 and TRBJ2-1; 13 nucleotides line up with TRBD2. V lost 4 bases to trimming and J lost 2 bases; unmatched junction nucleotides: 11. The CDR3 is 19 amino acids. Per germline, CDR1 MNHNS and CDR2 SASEGT. The CDR3: CASSVARTSGSAAYNEQFF. CDR3 bases: TGTGCCAGCAGTGTAGCAAGGACTAGCGGGAGTGCGGCCTACAATGAGCAGTTCTTC.